A single sample is the source of the 2 T cell receptor beta chains below, sequenced in a study of cytomegalovirus exposure and HLA in healthy donors. The primer mix had 60 Vbeta and 13 Jbeta primers. Generated by immunoSEQ multiplex PCR, the TCRdb table keeps only in-frame clones and is missing some. The repertoire holds about 100,000 clones, with 65% to 80% as singletons. Sequenced: PBMCs. These receptors originate from a man in his forties in good health and CMV-seropositive.

The chain links TRBV11-2 to TRBJ1-1, with a tentative D call TRBD1 (6 bases). Deletions cut 1 base from V and 0 bases from J, with 6 bases between. The CDR3 is made up of 14 amino acids. The germline CDR1 and CDR2 sequences are SGHAT and FQNNGV. Here the CDR3 DNA reads TGTGCCAGCAGCTTAGCAGGGGTGAACACTGAAGCTTTCTTT. Amino acid sequence: CASSLAGVNTEAFF.

The chain recombines TRBV6-6 with TRBJ1-1; D unresolved. CDR3 size: 13 residues. Germline loops: CDR1 MNHNY, CDR2 SVGAGI (reference sequence). The ends were cut back, 7 bases at V and 6 bases at J, with 15 bases in the middle. The CDR3 loop reads CASTKHPPPEAFF. The CDR3 region has the DNA TGTGCCAGCACCAAACACCCTCCTCCTGAAGCTTTCTTT.